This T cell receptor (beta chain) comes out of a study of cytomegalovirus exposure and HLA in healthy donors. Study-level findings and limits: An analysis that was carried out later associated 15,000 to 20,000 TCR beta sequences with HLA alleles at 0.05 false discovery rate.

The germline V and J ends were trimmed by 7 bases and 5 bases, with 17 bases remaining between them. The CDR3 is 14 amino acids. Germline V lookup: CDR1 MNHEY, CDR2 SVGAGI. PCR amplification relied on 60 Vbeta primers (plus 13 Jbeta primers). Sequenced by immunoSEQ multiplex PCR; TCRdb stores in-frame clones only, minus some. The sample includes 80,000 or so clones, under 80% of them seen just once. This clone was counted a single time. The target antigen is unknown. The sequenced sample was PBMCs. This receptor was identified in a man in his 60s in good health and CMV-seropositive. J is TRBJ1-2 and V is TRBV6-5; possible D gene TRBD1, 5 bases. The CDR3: CASNTGGRKYGYTF. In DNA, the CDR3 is TGTGCCAGCAACACGGGGGGACGGAAGTATGGCTACACCTTC.